This entry describes one T cell receptor beta chain. The target antigen is unknown. Using RNA template, CDR3s of TCR alpha and beta were amplified with iRepertoire arm-PCR. For one-step reverse transcription and amplification, 100-400 ng of tissue mRNA or PBMC total RNA was used. Using its own MiXCR run on the multiplex PCR reads, TCRdb lists one record per CDR3 protein. The sample yields fewer than 110,000 distinct CDR3 sequences, around 28% seen once. The data belong to a study of glioma-infiltrating T cells. Whole-study findings and limits: Very few CDR3 sequences were shared between tissue and blood. Above-expected tissue-blood divergence occurred in all gliomas, most in low-grade ones.

The origin of this receptor is a human donor with low-grade glioma or glioblastoma, undergoing nonglioma brain surgery, or in good health (not recorded which). The sample was glioma tissue, nonneoplastic brain tissue, or PBMCs (not recorded which).

The CDR3 reads CASSPIGHENIQYF. As DNA, the CDR3 is TGTGCCAGCTCACCCATAGGGCACGAAAACATTCAGTACTTC. This chain uses TRBV18 with TRBJ2-4; D unresolved. Trimming took 3 bases from V and 5 from J, leaving 11 bases between them. Germline V gene sequence: CDR1 KGHSH, CDR2 LQKENI. The CDR3 sequence is 14 residues long.